These T cell receptor beta chains were read from a single sample in a study of cytomegalovirus exposure and HLA in healthy donors. Sequencing used immunoSEQ multiplex PCR; TCRdb keeps in-frame clones, though not all of them. The sample contains about 150,000 clones, 65% to 75% of which appear only once. The sequenced material came from PBMCs. The receptor set was obtained from a man between 18 and 35 years old in good health and CMV-seronegative. CDR3s include the opening cysteine and the closing phenylalanine or tryptophan. D genes are given only for firm matches. Only part of the rows carry a size: once, few, many, or a class if the clone is expanded.

cdr3_aa | cdr3_nt | cdr3_length | v_call | clone_size | d_call | j_call
CASRTFRQTQNTEAFF | TGTGCCAGTAGGACCTTTAGACAGACTCAGAACACTGAAGCTTTCTTT | 16 | TRBV19 | few | - | TRBJ1-1
CASSARGTGGPSGNTIYF | TGTGCCAGCAGCGCGAGGGGGACAGGGGGCCCCTCTGGAAACACCATATATTTT | 18 | TRBV9 | - | TRBD1 | TRBJ1-3
CASSVRGGQGGEKLFF | TGTGCCAGCAGCGTGCGGGGAGGACAGGGCGGTGAAAAACTGTTTTTT | 16 | TRBV5-4 | - | TRBD1 | TRBJ1-4
CASSTVGLTGRSNTEAFF | TGTGCCAGTAGTACCGTCGGGCTCACTGGGAGGAGTAACACTGAAGCTTTCTTT | 18 | TRBV19 | - | - | TRBJ1-1
CASSQQSSYEQYF | TGTGCCAGCAGCCAACAGAGCTCCTACGAGCAGTACTTC | 13 | TRBV7-8 | - | - | TRBJ2-7
CASSTGTSGGALEETQYF | TGTGCCAGCAGCACCGGGACTAGCGGGGGGGCCTTAGAAGAGACCCAGTACTTC | 18 | TRBV28 | - | TRBD2 | TRBJ2-5
CASSLDSIGRYTEAFF | TGTGCCAGCAGCTTAGATTCAATAGGGAGGTACACTGAAGCTTTCTTT | 16 | TRBV7-9 | - | - | TRBJ1-1
CASSLARGVGNTIYF | TGTGCCAGCAGCTTAGCACGGGGGGTCGGAAACACCATATATTTT | 15 | TRBV7-9 | - | - | TRBJ1-3
CASSIETGLETQYF | TGTGCCAGTAGTATTGAGACAGGGTTGGAGACCCAGTACTTC | 14 | TRBV19 | - | TRBD1 | TRBJ2-5
CAIRALDSGGSTDTQYF | TGTGCCATCAGAGCCCTCGATAGCGGCGGGAGCACAGATACGCAGTATTTT | 17 | TRBV10-3 | - | - | TRBJ2-3
CASSDVVGNTEAFF | TGCGCCAGCAGTGATGTCGTCGGGAACACTGAAGCTTTCTTT | 14 | TRBV10-2 | - | - | TRBJ1-1
CASSQVRPVGTGFFYEQYF | TGCGCCAGCAGCCAAGTTAGGCCTGTCGGGACAGGGTTTTTTTACGAGCAGTACTTC | 19 | TRBV4-3 | - | TRBD1 | TRBJ2-7
CSVEVQGGTDTQYF | TGCAGCGTTGAGGTACAGGGAGGCACAGATACGCAGTATTTT | 14 | TRBV29-1 | - | - | TRBJ2-3
CASSLETGSLGDGYTF | TGCGCCAGCAGCTTGGAAACAGGGAGTTTAGGGGATGGCTACACCTTC | 16 | TRBV5-1 | - | - | TRBJ1-2
CASSSGRGHADTQYF | TGTGCCAGCAGCTCCGGCAGGGGGCATGCAGATACGCAGTATTTT | 15 | TRBV5-4 | - | TRBD1 | TRBJ2-3
CASSPRHLPTDEQYF | TGTGCCAGCAGCCCCCGACACCTTCCAACGGACGAGCAGTACTTC | 15 | TRBV9 | - | - | TRBJ2-7
CASSWTGGNEAFF | TGCGCCAGCAGCTGGACAGGGGGGAATGAAGCTTTCTTT | 13 | TRBV5-1 | - | TRBD1 | TRBJ1-1
CASSSQSTDTQYF | TGTGCCAGCAGCTCCCAGAGCACAGATACGCAGTATTTT | 13 | TRBV11-3 | - | - | TRBJ2-3
CASASPGLYEQYF | TGTGCCAGCGCCTCCCCCGGACTCTACGAGCAGTACTTC | 13 | TRBV7-9 | - | - | TRBJ2-7
CASSPTRDWDTEAFF | TGCGCCAGCAGCCCGACCCGGGACTGGGACACTGAAGCTTTCTTT | 15 | TRBV5-1 | - | - | TRBJ1-1
CASSPPGQHTGELFF | TGTGCCAGCAGCCCGCCGGGACAGCACACCGGGGAGCTGTTTTTT | 15 | TRBV7-3 | - | TRBD1 | TRBJ2-2
CASSSGQTDTQYF | TGTGCCAGCAGCTCCGGACAGACAGATACGCAGTATTTT | 13 | TRBV13 | - | - | TRBJ2-3
CASSIDGGTGNTIYF | TGTGCCAGTAGTATAGACGGGGGAACTGGAAACACCATATATTTT | 15 | TRBV19 | - | - | TRBJ1-3
CASSIWTGNIGSPLHF | TGTGCCAGCAGCATTTGGACAGGGAATATTGGTTCACCCCTCCACTTT | 16 | TRBV5-5 | - | TRBD1 | TRBJ1-6
CASSFSGNYGYTF | TGTGCCAGCAGTTTTTCCGGGAACTATGGCTACACCTTC | 13 | TRBV27 | few | - | TRBJ1-2
CATSRGANTEAFF | TGTGCCACCAGCCGGGGAGCGAACACTGAAGCTTTCTTT | 13 | TRBV15 | - | - | TRBJ1-1
CASTSGALNTEAFF | TGTGCCAGTACCTCAGGGGCCCTGAACACTGAAGCTTTCTTT | 14 | TRBV19 | - | - | TRBJ1-1
CASSPEAGGTDTQYF | TGTGCCAGCAGCCCGGAAGCGGGGGGCACAGATACGCAGTATTTT | 15 | TRBV7-8 | many | TRBD2 | TRBJ2-3
CASSPSRGGPNTGELFF | TGTGCCAGTTCCCCAAGTAGAGGGGGACCGAACACCGGGGAGCTGTTTTTT | 17 | TRBV19 | - | - | TRBJ2-2
CASSLEGDSPLHF | TGTGCCAGCAGCTTAGAGGGGGATTCACCCCTCCACTTT | 13 | TRBV7-9 | once | - | TRBJ1-6
CASSPIQGANQPQHF | TGTGCCAGTAGTCCCATTCAGGGGGCAAATCAGCCCCAGCATTTT | 15 | TRBV19 | - | TRBD1 | TRBJ1-5
CAWSRGLLAGVIETQYF | TGTGCCTGGAGTAGGGGCCTACTAGCGGGGGTCATCGAGACCCAGTACTTC | 17 | TRBV30 | - | TRBD2 | TRBJ2-5
CASSSQGNTEAFF | TGTGCCAGCAGCTCCCAGGGGAACACTGAAGCTTTCTTT | 13 | TRBV5-6 | - | - | TRBJ1-1
CASSLGSRTSGVYQETQYF | TGTGCCAGCAGCTTAGGGTCAAGGACTAGCGGGGTTTACCAAGAGACCCAGTACTTC | 19 | TRBV11-2 | - | TRBD2 | TRBJ2-5
CASSRGQGADEAFF | TGCGCCAGCAGCCGTGGACAGGGGGCAGACGAAGCTTTCTTT | 14 | TRBV5-1 | - | TRBD1 | TRBJ1-1
CAWMVDRGRVGYTF | TGTGCCTGGATGGTCGACAGGGGGCGGGTTGGCTACACCTTC | 14 | TRBV30 | - | TRBD1 | TRBJ1-2
CATRGGTGGSFGYTF | TGTGCCACCAGGGGAGGGACAGGAGGATCGTTCGGCTACACCTTC | 15 | TRBV2 | - | TRBD1 | TRBJ1-2